This T cell receptor beta chain came from a study of OX40 agonist ivuxolimab in advanced cancers. The overall study: Of mixed ages from about 20 to 80 and averaging roughly 60 years, the group was just under 85% male.

Study results and limitations: Low levels of normalized T-cell clonal expansion also appeared in some nonresponders. Still undetermined is the antigen specificity of the expanded peripheral T cells. Both CD4+ and CD8+ T cell populations in blood had undergone clonal expansion by week 6 at 0.1 to 3.0 mg/kg.

This clone was recorded a few times. Its antigen is undetermined. Trimming took off 3 bases at V and 2 bases at J, with 13 bases between the two ends. The CDR3 extends over 15 amino acids. Germline CDR1 LNHDA, CDR2 SQIVND (reference sequence). Libraries were prepared by immunoSEQ multiplex PCR; TCRdb keeps only in-frame clonotypes and omits some of them. The sample contains over 25,000 clones, less than 85% of which appear only once. The clonotype originates from an adult with an advanced solid tumor such as melanoma, head and neck, liver or kidney cancer. The rearrangement uses TRBV19 and TRBJ1-1; D gene ambiguous. Sequenced here: CD4+ or CD8+ T cells sorted from blood, sampled in a trial of the OX40 agonist ivuxolimab. CDR3 amino acids: CASSIVAGGNTEAFF. In DNA form, the CDR3 reads TGTGCCAGTAGTATTGTGGCAGGAGGTAACACTGAAGCTTTCTTT.